This entry is about one T cell receptor (beta chain). This record comes from a study of blood T cell repertoires in COVID-19. Study information: Sites across the United States, Italy and Spain contributed samples from acute and convalescent COVID-19. The analysed material was cDNA or gDNA that came from T cells, B-cell-depleted T cells, or PBMCs.

As handled by the study authors: Estimation of nucleated cell counts relied on the amplification of reference gene primers. Repertoires were generated with immunoSEQ multiplex PCR, while TCRdb's copy carries only in-frame clones and drops some. The V and J calls and clone size were taken over from that table, and D and trimming were inferred from the DNA. The data show some 80,000 clones, with around 85% seen just once and nearly 5% held by the top ten. This clonotype was sampled from a woman of 80 years or more with active or convalescent COVID-19. The source material was peripheral blood.

The CDR3 reads CASSAPGEPDTQYF. The CDR3 DNA reads TGTGCCAGCAGCGCCCCCGGGGAGCCCGATACGCAGTATTTT. The chain combines TRBV11-3 with TRBJ2-3, with D maybe TRBD2 (5 bases). Trimming removed 5 bases at V and 6 bases at J, with 15 bases between. Germline CDR1 is SGHNT and CDR2 is YENEEA. The CDR3 runs 14 residues.